The 28 T cell receptor beta chains below all came from one sample that was sequenced in a study of T cell responses to AZD1222 COVID-19 vaccine (dated by TCRdb to 2020 to 2023). To prepare the library, the immunoSEQ multiplex PCR assay was applied. What TCRdb holds here is the immuneACCESS table cut down to in-frame rearrangements. Part of the clones is not present; checked against another copy, under half of the missing clones reflect an unresolved V gene, and the others are unexplained. The sample data list about 170,000 clones, and 80% to 90% of these were observed just once. The leading ten clones occupy about 6.9% of the sample. The time point label, read with the paper, signifies: baseline before first vaccination. Source: peripheral blood, taken on day 0 of AZD1222 vaccination. The origin of the receptors is an adult in good health.

The chain carries TRBV7-9 and TRBJ2-7; 7 positions agree with TRBD1. CDR1 is SEHNR, CDR2 FQNEAQ, per germline (reference sequence). J lost 3 bases, V lost 5 bases, and 7 bases had no gene match. This CDR3 spans 14 amino acids. CDR3 in amino acids: CASSNNRGNYEQYF. The CDR3 DNA follows: TGTGCCAGCAGCAACAACAGGGGAAACTACGAGCAGTACTTC.

The CDR3 here is CASSPLGEVLAAFF. In nucleotides, the CDR3 is TGTGCCAGCAGCCCACTCGGAGAAGTTCTGGCAGCTTTCTTT. V usage is TRBV3-1 (or the pseudogene TRBV3-2) and J usage is TRBJ1-1; D remains ambiguous. The CDR3 has 14 amino acids. Germline loops: CDR1 LGHDT, CDR2 YNNKEL (reference sequence). Between the trimmed V and J ends, which lost 4 bases and 10 bases, there was a span of 19 bases.

This chain links TRBV19 with TRBJ2-3; 8 bases are a match to TRBD1. V shed 3 bases and J 5 bases; nucleotides not matched to a gene: 7. CDR1 LNHDA and CDR2 SQIVND come from the germline V gene (reference sequence). The length of the CDR3 is 15 residues. CDR3 bases: TGTGCCAGTAGTATGAGGCAGGGGGCGGAAGATACGCAGTATTTT. Translation: CASSMRQGAEDTQYF.

The chain links TRBV14 to TRBJ2-3; 7 positions match TRBD2. There are 22 residues in the CDR3. With 4 bases clipped from V and 4 bases from J, the junction kept 29 bases outside the gene matches. Germline CDR1 is SGHDN and CDR2 is FVKESK. The CDR3, as DNA: TGTGCCAGCAGCCGGCTAAGGTTCTCCTTTCGCGGGGGACCCTATTTTTCAGATACGCAGTATTTT. This gives the protein CASSRLRFSFRGGPYFSDTQYF.

The chain uses TRBV29-1 and TRBJ1-1; no clear D. The CDR3 runs to 15 residues. Trimming stripped 6 bases from V and 0 bases from J, with 17 bases between. From germline, CDR1 is SQVTM and CDR2 ANQGSEA. The CDR3 loop is CSVMEAAVMNTEAFF. The CDR3 DNA sequence: TGCAGCGTAATGGAGGCAGCAGTCATGAACACTGAAGCTTTCTTT.

The chain couples TRBV11-2 to TRBJ2-3, with 12 bases fitting TRBD2. The CDR3 covers 15 residues. V was pared by 1 base and J by 6 bases, with 2 bases of the junction left unmatched. Germline CDR1 and CDR2: SGHAT and FQNNGV. Written as DNA, the CDR3 is TGTGCCAGCAGCTTAGCTAGCGGGGGGGCGGATACGCAGTATTTT. This sequence encodes CASSLASGGADTQYF.

The V and J genes are TRBV30 and TRBJ1-5; D not resolved. Per germline, CDR1 GTSNPN and CDR2 SVGIG (reference sequence). The CDR3 contains 13 residues. The germline V and J ends were trimmed by 1 base and 8 bases, with 12 bases remaining between them. CDR3 protein: CAWSASPAEPQHF. In DNA, the CDR3 is TGTGCCTGGAGTGCCTCCCCGGCGGAGCCCCAGCATTTT.

With respect to this clone: The junction and the germline gene differ at one end; a read error may be behind it. The chain recombines TRBV11-2 with TRBJ2-5, with a weak D call TRBD2 (5 bases). CDR3 length: 16 residues. Germline V gene sequence: CDR1 SGHAT, CDR2 FQNNGV. CDR3 coding DNA: TGTGCCAGCACCAAAGTTGGTTTGGGGTTGGGAGAGGCCCAGTACTTC. It translates to CASTKVGLGLGEAQYF.

CDR3 loop: CASSFSGDTEAFF. The CDR3 nucleotides read TGTGCCAGCAGCTTTTCGGGGGACACTGAAGCTTTCTTT. The rearrangement uses TRBV7-3 and TRBJ1-1; D is possibly TRBD1 (5 bases). Germline CDR1 is SGHTA and CDR2 is FQGTGA. This CDR3 comprises 13 residues. The V end was cut by 3 bases, the J end by 3 bases, with 8 bases between.

V gene TRBV5-4 combines with J gene TRBJ1-1; tentatively, D is TRBD1 (6 bases). The CDR3 has 15 amino acids. The V end lost 3 bases, the J end lost 1 base, and 13 bases lay between the germline ends. Germline V lookup: CDR1 SGHNT, CDR2 YYREEE (reference sequence). The CDR3 protein is CASSSPQTGNTEAFF. Here the CDR3 DNA reads TGTGCCAGCAGCTCCCCCCAGACAGGGAACACTGAAGCTTTCTTT.

The V call is TRBV3-1 (or the pseudogene TRBV3-2), the J call TRBJ2-7; D unclear. This CDR3 is 15 amino acids long. V was cut by 2 bases and J by 0 bases, with 11 bases left in between. The germline V gene encodes CDR1 LGHDT and CDR2 YNNKEL (reference sequence). CDR3 DNA: TGTGCCAGCAGCCAAACCGCCGGTGACTCCTACGAGCAGTACTTC. Translating gives CASSQTAGDSYEQYF.

V and J are TRBV28 and TRBJ1-2; D is uncertain. The CDR3 is 14 residues long. Per germline, CDR1 MDHEN and CDR2 SYDVKM. The ends were cut back, 2 bases at V and 6 bases at J, with 13 bases in the middle. CDR3 bases: TGTGCCAGCAGTTTAATTTCTCCGGGCAATGGCTACACCTTC. It yields the protein CASSLISPGNGYTF.

This clone was recorded only once. The V call is TRBV19, the J call TRBJ1-2; 8 bases line up with TRBD1. V dropped 6 bases and J dropped 4; count of bases not matched to a gene: 19. The CDR3 spans 18 residues. The germline V gene encodes CDR1 LNHDA and CDR2 SQIVND (reference sequence). The CDR3 here is CASRSPRTGRKRGYGYTF. The CDR3 coding sequence is TGTGCCAGTAGATCGCCAAGGACAGGGCGGAAACGAGGCTATGGCTACACCTTC.

This chain uses TRBV5-4 with TRBJ2-1; TRBD2 is a possible D gene (6 bases). The CDR3 is made up of 14 amino acids. CDR1 is SGHNT, CDR2 YYREEE, per germline (reference sequence). The V end was cut by 2 bases, the J end by 1 base, with 7 bases between. CDR3 in DNA: TGTGCCAGCAGCTTCCGGGGGTCCTACAATGAGCAGTTCTTC. Translated, it gives CASSFRGSYNEQFF. The entire variable domain, with the rest obtained from reference TRBV5-4 and TRBJ2-1, is as follows: ETGVTQSPTHLIKTRGQQVTLRCSSQSGHNTVSWYQQALGQGPQFIFQYYREEENGRGNFPPRFSGLQFPNYSSELNVNALELDDSALYLCASSFRGSYNEQFFGPGTRLTVL.

The chain recombines TRBV5-4 with TRBJ2-5, with D possibly TRBD1 on 5 matching bases. The CDR3 has 13 amino acids. Trimming cost V 0 bases and J 5 bases, with 8 bases left between them. CDR1 is SGHNT, CDR2 YYREEE, per germline (reference sequence). This CDR3 reads CASSLGGLETQYF. The CDR3 DNA follows: TGTGCCAGCAGCTTGGGGGGCCTCGAGACCCAGTACTTC.

The chain is built from TRBV30 and TRBJ1-3; D is perhaps TRBD1 (6 bases). Trimming removed 5 bases from V and 0 bases from J, with 14 bases in between. Germline-derived CDR1 and CDR2 are GTSNPN and SVGIG (reference sequence). The CDR3 is 15 residues long. The CDR3 reads CAWEKGGSSGNTIYF. The CDR3 DNA reads TGTGCCTGGGAAAAGGGGGGATCCTCTGGAAACACCATATATTTT.

This clone was detected only once. The chain couples TRBV7-6 to TRBJ1-4; a possible D gene is TRBD1 (6 bases). CDR3 length: 17 amino acids. Deletions cut 4 bases from V and 3 bases from J, with 18 bases between. Germline assignment: CDR1 SGHVS and CDR2 FNYEAQ. As DNA, the CDR3 is TGTGCCAGCAGCTCCTCCCAGCAGGGGAGGCCTAATGAAAAACTGTTTTTT. Its translation is CASSSSQQGRPNEKLFF.

This clone was seen only once. This chain connects TRBV6-5 to TRBJ2-4, with 8 bases aligning to TRBD1. The V gene end was trimmed by 9 bases and the J gene end by 9 bases; junction bases not matched to a gene: 7. The CDR3 is 12 amino acids. The germline V gene encodes CDR1 MNHEY and CDR2 SVGAGI. CDR3 protein: CASQGAGGIQYF. Written as DNA, the CDR3 is TGTGCCAGTCAGGGGGCTGGAGGCATTCAGTACTTC.

The chain uses TRBV5-1 and TRBJ1-3; 8 bases fit TRBD1. There are 15 residues in the CDR3. With 4 bases clipped from V and 3 bases from J, the junction kept 6 bases outside the gene matches. Germline CDR1 and CDR2: SGHRS and YFSETQ. Here the CDR3 reads CASSPDGTGGNTIYF. CDR3 coding DNA: TGCGCCAGCAGCCCAGACGGGACAGGTGGAAACACCATATATTTT.

The chain recombines TRBV7-3 with TRBJ2-1; D not certain. Germline values: CDR1 SGHTA, CDR2 FQGTGA. The V end lost 2 bases, the J end lost 10 bases, and 12 bases lay between the germline ends. The CDR3 totals 13 residues. The CDR3 protein is CASSLADRREQFF. As DNA, the CDR3 is TGTGCCAGCAGCTTAGCCGATAGAAGAGAGCAGTTCTTC.

CDR3 nucleotide sequence: TGTGCCAGCAGTTACCGGGGGGGAACAGATACGCAGTATTTT. This sequence encodes CASSYRGGTDTQYF. The V gene is TRBV6-5, the J gene TRBJ2-3; 8 bases match TRBD2. Germline V gene sequence: CDR1 MNHEY, CDR2 SVGAGI. The CDR3 runs 14 residues. V shed 2 bases, J shed 3 bases, and the junction held 1 base outside the gene matches.

This chain connects TRBV27 to TRBJ1-3; no definite D call. The length of the CDR3 is 14 residues. Trimming pared 5 bases from V and 2 bases from J, leaving 10 bases between. The germline CDR1 and CDR2 sequences are MNHEY and SMNVEV (reference sequence). CDR3 coding DNA: TGTGCCAGCAGTGAACGTTCTCCTGGAAACACCATATATTTT. This gives the protein CASSERSPGNTIYF.

The J gene is TRBJ1-4, the V gene TRBV14, with 10 bases aligning to TRBD1. The junction had 4 bases not matched to a gene; V was cut back by 3 bases and J by 6 bases. Germline V lookup: CDR1 SGHDN, CDR2 FVKESK. This CDR3 spans 15 amino acids. CDR3 in DNA: TGTGCCAGCAGCCACCTCGGGACAGGGGATGAAAAACTGTTTTTT. Residues: CASSHLGTGDEKLFF.

This clone showed up many times. V usage is TRBV19 and J usage is TRBJ1-1; D call uncertain. The V gene's germline CDR1 is LNHDA and CDR2 SQIVND (reference sequence). The CDR3 is 11 residues long. Trimming took off 5 bases at V and 11 bases at J, with 12 bases between the two ends. CDR3 nucleotides: TGTGCCAGTAGTTACGCCCGGGAGGCTTTCTTT. Encoded protein: CASSYAREAFF.

V usage is TRBV29-1 and J usage is TRBJ2-5, with a possible D match to TRBD1 (5 bases). Germline CDR1 SQVTM, CDR2 ANQGSEA. V lost 2 bases and J lost 3, with 13 bases in between. This CDR3 has 14 residues. The CDR3: CSVERGSVKETQYF. CDR3 coding DNA: TGCAGCGTTGAAAGGGGCAGCGTAAAAGAGACCCAGTACTTC.

The genes are TRBV9 and TRBJ1-5; D remains ambiguous. Trimming removed 0 bases from V and 6 bases from J, with 13 bases in between. CDR3 length equals 15 residues. The V gene's germline CDR1 is SGDLS and CDR2 YYNGEE. The CDR3, as DNA: TGTGCCAGCAGCGTAGGCGCCCAGGCGGGTCAGCCCCAGCATTTT. Translation: CASSVGAQAGQPQHF.

The chain joins TRBV13 to TRBJ1-3; D is possibly TRBD1 (5 bases). The germline V gene has CDR1 PRHDT and CDR2 FYEKMQ (reference sequence). CDR3 length equals 13 residues. V gave up 4 bases and J gave up 9 bases, with 13 bases separating them. The CDR3 loop is CASSSGTSGTIYF. CDR3 DNA: TGTGCCAGCAGCTCGGGGACTTCAGGCACCATATATTTT.

This chain uses TRBV5-4 with TRBJ1-1; D gene unclear. Trimming cost V 0 bases and J 0 bases, with 9 bases left between them. The CDR3 length is 15 residues. The germline gives CDR1 SGHNT, CDR2 YYREEE (reference sequence). The CDR3 is CASSLDLGMNTEAFF. As DNA, the CDR3 is TGTGCCAGCAGCTTGGATCTGGGAATGAACACTGAAGCTTTCTTT.